The source of this T cell receptor beta chain is a study of shared clonotypes between healthy human individuals. Germline V gene sequence: CDR1 MGHRA, CDR2 YSYEKL. V was shortened by 0 bases and J by 1 base, with 12 bases between the two germline ends. The CDR3 covers 16 residues. It was CD45RO-negative cells, positively selected for CCR7, that made up naive CD8 cells, with terminally differentiated effector memory CD45RA+ cells excluded. Libraries were prepared by immunoSEQ multiplex PCR; TCRdb keeps only in-frame clonotypes and omits some of them. The repertoire holds over 2,000,000 clones, with approximately 92% as singletons.

Specimen: naive CD8+ T cells from PBMCs. V is TRBV4-1 and J is TRBJ1-1; D is unclear. The receptor's source is a man aged 18 to 35 in good health. Some clones in this sample may be carry-over from other donors' samples. The CDR3 reads CASSQEGGQPNTEAFF. The CDR3 region has the DNA TGCGCCAGCAGCCAAGAAGGTGGGCAGCCGAACACTGAAGCTTTCTTT.